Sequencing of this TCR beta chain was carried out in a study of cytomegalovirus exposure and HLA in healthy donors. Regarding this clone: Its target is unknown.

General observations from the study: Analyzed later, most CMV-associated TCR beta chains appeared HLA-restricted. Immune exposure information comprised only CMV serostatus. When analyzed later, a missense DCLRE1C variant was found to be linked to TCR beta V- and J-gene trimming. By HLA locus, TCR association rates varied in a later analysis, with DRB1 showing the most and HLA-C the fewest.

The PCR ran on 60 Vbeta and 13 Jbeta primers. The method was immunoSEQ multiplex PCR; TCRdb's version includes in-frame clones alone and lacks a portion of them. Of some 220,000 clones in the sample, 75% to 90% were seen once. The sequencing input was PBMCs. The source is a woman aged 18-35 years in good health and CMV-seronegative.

In nucleotides, the CDR3 is TGTGCCAGCAGTTTTCTAGGGACAGGGAGGGAGACCCAGTACTTC. It translates to CASSFLGTGRETQYF. The rearrangement joins TRBV7-7 to TRBJ2-5; 9 bases line up with TRBD1. The CDR3 loop spans 15 amino acids. The trim removed 6 bases at V and 5 bases at J, leaving 10 bases unmatched. Germline V gene sequence: CDR1 SSHAT, CDR2 FNYEAQ (reference sequence).